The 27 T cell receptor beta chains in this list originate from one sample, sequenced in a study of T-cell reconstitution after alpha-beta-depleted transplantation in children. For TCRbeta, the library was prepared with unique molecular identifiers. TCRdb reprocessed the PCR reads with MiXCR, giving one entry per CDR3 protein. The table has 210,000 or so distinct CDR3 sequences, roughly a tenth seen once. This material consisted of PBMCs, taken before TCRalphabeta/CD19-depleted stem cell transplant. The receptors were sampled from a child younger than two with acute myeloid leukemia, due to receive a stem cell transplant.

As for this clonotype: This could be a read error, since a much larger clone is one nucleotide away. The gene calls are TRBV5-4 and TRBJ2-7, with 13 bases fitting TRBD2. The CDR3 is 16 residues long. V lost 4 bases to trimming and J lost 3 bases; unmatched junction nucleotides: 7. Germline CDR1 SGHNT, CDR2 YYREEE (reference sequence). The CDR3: CASSMGGLAGLYEQYF. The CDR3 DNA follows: TGTGCCAGCAGCATGGGGGGACTAGCGGGACTCTACGAGCAGTACTTC.

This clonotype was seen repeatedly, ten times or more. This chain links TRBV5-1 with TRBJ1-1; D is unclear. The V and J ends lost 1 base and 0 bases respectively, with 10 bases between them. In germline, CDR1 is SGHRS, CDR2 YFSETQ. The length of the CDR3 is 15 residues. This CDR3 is CASSLLTNLNTEAFF. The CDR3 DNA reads TGCGCCAGCAGCTTGCTTACCAATCTGAACACTGAAGCTTTCTTT.

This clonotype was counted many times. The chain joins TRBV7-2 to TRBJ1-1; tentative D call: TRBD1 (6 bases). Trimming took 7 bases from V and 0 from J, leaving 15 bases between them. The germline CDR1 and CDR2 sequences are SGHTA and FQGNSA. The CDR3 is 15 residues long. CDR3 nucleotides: TGTGCCAGCATCTTGGGGGCTACAATGAACACTGAAGCTTTCTTT. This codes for CASILGATMNTEAFF.

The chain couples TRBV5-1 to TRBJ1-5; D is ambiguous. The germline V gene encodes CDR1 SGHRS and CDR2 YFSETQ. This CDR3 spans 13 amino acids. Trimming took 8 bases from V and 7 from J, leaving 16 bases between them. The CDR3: CASGLGPGQPQHF. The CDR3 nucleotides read TGCGCCAGTGGGCTTGGCCCGGGGCAGCCCCAGCATTTT.

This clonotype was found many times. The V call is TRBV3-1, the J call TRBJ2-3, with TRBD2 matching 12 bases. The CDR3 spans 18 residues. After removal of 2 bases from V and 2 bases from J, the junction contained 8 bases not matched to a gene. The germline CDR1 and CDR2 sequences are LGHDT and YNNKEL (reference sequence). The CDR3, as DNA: TGTGCCAGCAGCCAATCGAATCTAGCGGGAGGGATCACAGATACGCAGTATTTT. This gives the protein CASSQSNLAGGITDTQYF.

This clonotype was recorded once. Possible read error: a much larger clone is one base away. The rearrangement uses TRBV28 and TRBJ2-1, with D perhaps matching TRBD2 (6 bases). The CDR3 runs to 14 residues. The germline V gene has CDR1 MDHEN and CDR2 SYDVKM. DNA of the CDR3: TGTGCCAGCAGTCTCGCGGGGTACCGAAATGGGCAGTTCTTC. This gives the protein CASSLAGYRNGQFF.

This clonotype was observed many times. The CDR3 DNA is TGCAGTGCCTCGAACAGGGGGTTAGGCTACACCTTC. Translation: CSASNRGLGYTF. The chain combines TRBV20-1 with TRBJ1-2; 8 nucleotides align to TRBD1. After removal of 6 bases from V and 8 bases from J, the junction contained 8 bases not matched to a gene. Per germline, CDR1 DFQATT and CDR2 SNEGSKA (reference sequence). This CDR3 spans 12 amino acids.

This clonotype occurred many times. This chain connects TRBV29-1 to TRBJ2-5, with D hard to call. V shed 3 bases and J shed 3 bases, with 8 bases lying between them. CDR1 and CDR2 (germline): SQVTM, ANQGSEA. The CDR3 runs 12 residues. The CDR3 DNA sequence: TGCAGCGTTGACAAAACTGAAGAGACCCAGTACTTC. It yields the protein CSVDKTEETQYF.

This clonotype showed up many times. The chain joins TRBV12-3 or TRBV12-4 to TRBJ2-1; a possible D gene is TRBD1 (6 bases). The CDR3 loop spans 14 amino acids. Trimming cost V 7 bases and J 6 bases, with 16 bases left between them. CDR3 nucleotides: TGTGCCAGCACCGGGACAATTAAGGGCAATGAGCAGTTCTTC. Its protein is CASTGTIKGNEQFF.

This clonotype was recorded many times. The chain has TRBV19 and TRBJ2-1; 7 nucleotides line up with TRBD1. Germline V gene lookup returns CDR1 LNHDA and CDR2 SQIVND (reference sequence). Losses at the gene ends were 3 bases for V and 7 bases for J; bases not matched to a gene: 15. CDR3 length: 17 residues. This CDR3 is CASSMGSRDRRANEQFF. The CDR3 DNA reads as TGTGCCAGTAGTATGGGCTCCCGGGACAGAAGAGCGAATGAGCAGTTCTTC.

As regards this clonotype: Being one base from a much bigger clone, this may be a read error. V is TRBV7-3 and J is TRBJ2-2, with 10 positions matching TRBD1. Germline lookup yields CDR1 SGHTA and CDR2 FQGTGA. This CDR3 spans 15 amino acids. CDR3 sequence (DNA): TGTGCCAGCACCTTGACAGGGGGCAGGGACGGGGAGCTGTCTTTT. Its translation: CASTLTGGRDGELSF. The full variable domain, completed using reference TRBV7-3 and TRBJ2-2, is GAGVSQTPSNKVTEKGKYVELRCDPISGHTALYWYRQSLGQGPEFLIYFQGTGAADDSGLPNDRFFAVRPEGSVSTLKIQRTERGDSAVYLCASTLTGGRDGELSFGEGSRLTVL.

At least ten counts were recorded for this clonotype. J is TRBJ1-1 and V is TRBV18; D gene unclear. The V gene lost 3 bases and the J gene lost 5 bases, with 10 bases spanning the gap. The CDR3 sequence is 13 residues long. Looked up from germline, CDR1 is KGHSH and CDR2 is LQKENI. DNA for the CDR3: TGTGCCAGCTCACCCCCCTATGGAACTGAAGCTTTCTTT. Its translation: CASSPPYGTEAFF.

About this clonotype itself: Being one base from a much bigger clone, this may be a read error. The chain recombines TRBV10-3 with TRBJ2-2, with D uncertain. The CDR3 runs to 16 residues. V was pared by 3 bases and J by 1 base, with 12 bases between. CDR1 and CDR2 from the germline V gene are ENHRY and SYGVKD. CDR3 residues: CAISEIGTGNTGELFF. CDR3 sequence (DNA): TGTGCCATCAGTGAAATTGGAACGGGGAACACCGGGGAGCTGTTTTTT.

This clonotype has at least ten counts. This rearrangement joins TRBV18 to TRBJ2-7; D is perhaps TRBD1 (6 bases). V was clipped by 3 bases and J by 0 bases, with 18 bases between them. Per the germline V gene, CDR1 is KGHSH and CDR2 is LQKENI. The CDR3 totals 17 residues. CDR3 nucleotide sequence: TGTGCCAGCTCACCGATGGGGCCAGGGGATTTCTCCTACGAGCAGTACTTC. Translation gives CASSPMGPGDFSYEQYF.

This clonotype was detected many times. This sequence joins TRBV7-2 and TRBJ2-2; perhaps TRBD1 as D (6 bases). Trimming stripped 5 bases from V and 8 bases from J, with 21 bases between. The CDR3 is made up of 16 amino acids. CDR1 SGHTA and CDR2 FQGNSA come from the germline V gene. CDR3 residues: CASSPIWGRARGELFF. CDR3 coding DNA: TGTGCCAGCAGCCCTATCTGGGGGCGGGCAAGGGGGGAGCTGTTTTTT.

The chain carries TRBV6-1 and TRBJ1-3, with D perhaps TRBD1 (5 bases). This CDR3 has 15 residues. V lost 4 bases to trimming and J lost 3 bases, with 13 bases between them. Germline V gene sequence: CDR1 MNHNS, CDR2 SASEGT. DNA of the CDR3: TGTGCCAGCAGTGGAACCACAGGAATTGGAAACACCATATATTTT. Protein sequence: CASSGTTGIGNTIYF.

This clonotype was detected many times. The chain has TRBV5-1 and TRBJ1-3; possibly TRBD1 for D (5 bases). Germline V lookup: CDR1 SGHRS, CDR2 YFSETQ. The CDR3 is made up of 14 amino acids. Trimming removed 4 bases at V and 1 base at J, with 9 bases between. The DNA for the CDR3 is TGCGCCAGCAGCACGGGACTTTCTGGAAACACCATATATTTT. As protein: CASSTGLSGNTIYF.

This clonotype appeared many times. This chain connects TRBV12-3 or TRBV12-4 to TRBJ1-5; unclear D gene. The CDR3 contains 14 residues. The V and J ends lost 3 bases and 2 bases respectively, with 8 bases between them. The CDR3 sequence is CASSFTGGNQPQHF. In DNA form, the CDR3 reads TGTGCCAGCAGTTTCACCGGGGGCAATCAGCCCCAGCATTTT.

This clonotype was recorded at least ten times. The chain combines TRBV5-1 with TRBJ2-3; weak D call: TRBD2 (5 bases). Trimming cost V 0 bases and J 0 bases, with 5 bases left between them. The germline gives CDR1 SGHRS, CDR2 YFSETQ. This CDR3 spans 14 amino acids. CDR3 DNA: TGCGCCAGCAGCTTGGGGGAGAGCACAGATACGCAGTATTTT. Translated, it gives CASSLGESTDTQYF.

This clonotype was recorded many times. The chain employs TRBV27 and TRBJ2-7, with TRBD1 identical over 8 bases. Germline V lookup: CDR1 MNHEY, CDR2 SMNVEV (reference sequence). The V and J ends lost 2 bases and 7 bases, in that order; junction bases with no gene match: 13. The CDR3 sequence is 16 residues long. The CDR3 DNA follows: TGTGCCAGCAGTTTACGGGGACAGGCCCTACGGGGTGAGCAGTACTTC. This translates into CASSLRGQALRGEQYF.

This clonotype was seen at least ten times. The CDR3 DNA reads TGTGCCACAGGGGACAGGGGGCAATATGGCTACACCTTC. This encodes CATGDRGQYGYTF. The V gene is TRBV2, the J gene TRBJ1-2; 12 bases map to TRBD1. J lost 5 bases, V lost 10 bases, and 5 bases had no gene match. The CDR3 runs 13 residues. Germline V gene data show CDR1 as SNHLY and CDR2 as FYNNEI.

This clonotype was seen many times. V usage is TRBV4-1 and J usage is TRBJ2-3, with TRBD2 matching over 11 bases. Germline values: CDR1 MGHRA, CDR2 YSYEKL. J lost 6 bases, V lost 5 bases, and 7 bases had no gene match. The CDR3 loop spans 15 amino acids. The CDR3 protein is CASSLTSGMADTQYF. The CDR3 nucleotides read TGCGCCAGCAGCTTGACTAGCGGGATGGCCGATACGCAGTATTTT.

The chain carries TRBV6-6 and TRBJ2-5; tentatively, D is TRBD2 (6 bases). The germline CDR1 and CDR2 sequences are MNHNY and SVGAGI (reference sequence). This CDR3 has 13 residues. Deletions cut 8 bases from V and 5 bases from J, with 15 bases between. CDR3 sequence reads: CASFRDSGETQYF. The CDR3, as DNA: TGTGCCAGCTTCCGGGACTCAGGGGAGACCCAGTACTTC.

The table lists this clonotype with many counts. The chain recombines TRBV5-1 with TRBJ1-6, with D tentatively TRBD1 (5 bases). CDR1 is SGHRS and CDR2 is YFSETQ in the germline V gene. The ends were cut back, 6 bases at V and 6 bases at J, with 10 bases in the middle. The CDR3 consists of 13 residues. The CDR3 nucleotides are TGCGCCAGCAACGATGGGGGTAATTCACCCCTCCACTTT. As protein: CASNDGGNSPLHF. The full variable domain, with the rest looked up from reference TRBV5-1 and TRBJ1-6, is KAGVTQTPRYLIKTRGQQVTLSCSPISGHRSVSWYQQTPGQGLQFLFEYFSETQRNKGNFPGRFSGRQFSNSRSEMNVSTLELGDSALYLCASNDGGNSPLHFGNGTRLTVT.

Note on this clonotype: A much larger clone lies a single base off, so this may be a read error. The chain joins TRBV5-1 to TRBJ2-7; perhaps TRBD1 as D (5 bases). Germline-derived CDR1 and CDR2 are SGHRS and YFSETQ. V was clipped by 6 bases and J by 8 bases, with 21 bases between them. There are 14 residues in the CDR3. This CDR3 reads CASNPTGITYKQYF. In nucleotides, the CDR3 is TGCGCCAGCAACCCAACAGGCATCACTTACAAGCAGTACTTC.

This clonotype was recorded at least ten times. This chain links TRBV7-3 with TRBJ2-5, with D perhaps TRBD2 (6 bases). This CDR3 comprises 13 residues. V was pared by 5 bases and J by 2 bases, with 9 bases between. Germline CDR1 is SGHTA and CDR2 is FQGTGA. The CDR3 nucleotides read TGTGCCAGCAGCGGCAGCGGGCAAGAGACCCAGTACTTC. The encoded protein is CASSGSGQETQYF. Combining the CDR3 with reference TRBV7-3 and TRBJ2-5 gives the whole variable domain GAGVSQTPSNKVTEKGKYVELRCDPISGHTALYWYRQSLGQGPEFLIYFQGTGAADDSGLPNDRFFAVRPEGSVSTLKIQRTERGDSAVYLCASSGSGQETQYFGPGTRLLVL.

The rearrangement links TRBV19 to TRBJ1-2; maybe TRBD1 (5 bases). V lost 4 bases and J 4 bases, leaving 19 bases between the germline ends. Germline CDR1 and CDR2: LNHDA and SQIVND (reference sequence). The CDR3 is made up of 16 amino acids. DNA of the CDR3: TGTGCCAGTAGTACCCTCGGGGGAACTTTCGTCTATGGCTACACCTTC. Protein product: CASSTLGGTFVYGYTF. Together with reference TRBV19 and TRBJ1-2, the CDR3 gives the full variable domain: DGGITQSPKYLFRKEGQNVTLSCEQNLNHDAMYWYRQDPGQGLRLIYYSQIVNDFQKGDIAEGYSVSREKKESFPLTVTSAQKNPTAFYLCASSTLGGTFVYGYTFGSGTRLTVV.